Shown below are 29 T cell receptor beta chains from a single sample sequenced in a study of technical replicates of blood from several donors. The protocol was immunoSEQ multiplex PCR, while the TCRdb copy is restricted to in-frame clones and leaves out a portion. The sample holds 50,000 to 60,000 clones; 91% are singletons and the top ten take about 3.8%. The material sequenced was PBMCs. These receptors all stem from a human donor in good health. Some clones in this sample may be carry-over from other donors' samples.

The V gene is TRBV2, the J gene TRBJ1-2, with 9 bases aligning to TRBD1. This CDR3 has 14 residues. V dropped 4 bases and J dropped 8; count of bases not matched to a gene: 8. Germline values: CDR1 SNHLY, CDR2 FYNNEI. CDR3 residues: CASSVDRGVRGYTF. CDR3 sequence (DNA): TGTGCCAGCAGTGTGGACAGGGGAGTGAGAGGCTACACCTTC.

This sequence joins TRBV5-1 and TRBJ2-7; 10 bases agree with TRBD1. Losses at the gene ends were 4 bases for V and 3 bases for J; bases not matched to a gene: 4. The germline V gene encodes CDR1 SGHRS and CDR2 YFSETQ. The CDR3 totals 14 residues. CDR3 DNA: TGCGCCAGCAGCCTAAGGACAGGGGGCTACGAGCAGTACTTC. It is translated as CASSLRTGGYEQYF.

The chain uses TRBV25-1 and TRBJ2-7, with a possible D match to TRBD1 (6 bases). There are 14 residues in the CDR3. Trimming removed 3 bases at V and 3 bases at J, with 12 bases between. Germline V CDR1 and CDR2: MGHDK, SYGVNS. The CDR3 region has the DNA TGTGCCAGCAGTGACGGAAACAGGGACTACGAGCAGTACTTC. It yields the protein CASSDGNRDYEQYF.

Within the sample, this clone is large (0.1 to 1%). The V call is TRBV5-6, the J call TRBJ2-1, with TRBD2 as a possible D gene (6 bases). The CDR3 covers 14 residues. V lost 4 bases and J 8 bases, leaving 16 bases between the germline ends. Germline lookup yields CDR1 SGHDT and CDR2 YYEEEE. The CDR3: CASSPGLPNDEQFF. Written as DNA, the CDR3 is TGTGCCAGCAGCCCTGGACTACCCAACGATGAGCAGTTCTTC.

This clone was picked up one time. The CDR3 sequence: CASGKGQGVYEQYF. The CDR3 DNA reads TGTGCCAGCGGAAAAGGACAGGGAGTGTACGAGCAGTACTTC. This sequence joins TRBV2 and TRBJ2-7; 8 nucleotides line up with TRBD1. Germline-derived CDR1 and CDR2 are SNHLY and FYNNEI. V shed 8 bases, J shed 4 bases, and the junction held 10 bases outside the gene matches. The CDR3 spans 14 residues. The entire variable domain, with the rest obtained from reference TRBV2 and TRBJ2-7, is as follows: EPEVTQTPSHQVTQMGQEVILRCVPISNHLYFYWYRQILGQKVEFLVSFYNNEISEKSEIFDDQFSVERPDGSNFTLKIRSTKLEDSAMYFCASGKGQGVYEQYFGPGTRLTVT.

The chain couples TRBV7-2 to TRBJ1-5; TRBD1 matches at 8 bases. The CDR3 totals 15 residues. Trimming removed 6 bases from V and 3 bases from J; junction bases left unmatched: 7. The V gene's germline CDR1 is SGHTA and CDR2 FQGNSA. The CDR3: CASRPGTGYNQPQHF. The CDR3 nucleotides read TGTGCCAGCAGGCCCGGGACAGGTTACAATCAGCCCCAGCATTTT.

This chain connects TRBV9 to TRBJ2-7; TRBD2 agrees at 11 bases. V shed 4 bases, J shed 5 bases, and the junction held 11 bases outside the gene matches. CDR3 length equals 16 residues. Germline assignment: CDR1 SGDLS and CDR2 YYNGEE. The CDR3 nucleotides read TGTGCCAGCAGCCCGGGGACTAGCGGACGCCTGAACGAGCAGTACTTC. The encoded protein is CASSPGTSGRLNEQYF.

The chain recombines TRBV7-2 with TRBJ2-7; 8 bases line up with TRBD2. CDR1 is SGHTA and CDR2 is FQGNSA in the germline V gene. J was trimmed by 4 bases and V by 1 base; bases with no gene match: 6. The CDR3 loop spans 15 amino acids. The CDR3 nucleotides are TGTGCCAGCAGCTTAGAGCCCCAGCGGGGGTACGAGCAGTACTTC. This translates into CASSLEPQRGYEQYF.

V is TRBV4-3 and J is TRBJ1-4; 7 bases line up with TRBD1. V lost 1 base, J lost 0 bases, and 8 bases stayed unmatched. The CDR3 length is 18 residues. The germline CDR1 and CDR2 sequences are LGHNA and YSLEER. The CDR3 DNA is TGCGCCAGCAGCCAAGTCGCACAGGGGACAACAACTAATGAAAAACTGTTTTTT. It specifies CASSQVAQGTTTNEKLFF.

The chain employs TRBV5-8 and TRBJ2-3; TRBD2 aligns across 11 bases. J was trimmed by 1 base and V by 2 bases; bases with no gene match: 0. Germline values: CDR1 SGHTS, CDR2 YDEGEE. This CDR3 has 15 residues. CDR3 region: CASSLLAGGTDTQYF. The DNA of the CDR3 is TGTGCCAGCAGCTTACTAGCGGGGGGCACAGATACGCAGTATTTT.

The chain links TRBV4-3 to TRBJ2-7; maybe TRBD1 (6 bases). V was cut by 4 bases and J by 12 bases, with 19 bases left in between. The CDR3 consists of 13 residues. CDR1 and CDR2 from the germline V gene are LGHNA and YSLEER. CDR3 sequence reads: CASSPARGQGGYF. Written as DNA, the CDR3 is TGCGCCAGCAGCCCGGCCAGGGGTCAAGGGGGGTACTTC.

The chain carries TRBV4-1 and TRBJ2-4; 10 bases agree with TRBD1. The CDR3 contains 17 residues. Germline CDR1 and CDR2: MGHRA and YSYEKL. V lost 1 base to trimming and J lost 0 bases; unmatched junction nucleotides: 3. In DNA, the CDR3 is TGCGCCAGCAGCCAAGGACAGGGGGCTGTAGCCAAAAACATTCAGTACTTC. Its protein product is CASSQGQGAVAKNIQYF.

CDR3 coding DNA: TGTGCCATCAGTCGGCAGGAGAACACTGAAGCTTTCTTT. Its protein product is CAISRQENTEAFF. V gene TRBV10-3 combines with J gene TRBJ1-1; D is undetermined. The CDR3 extends over 13 amino acids. Trimming took off 5 bases at V and 1 base at J, with 8 bases between the two ends. Germline V CDR1 and CDR2: ENHRY, SYGVKD.

A few counts support this clone. The CDR3 is CASSLAKTGGGHTEAFF. The CDR3, as DNA: TGCGCCAGCAGCTTGGCAAAAACAGGGGGGGGGCACACTGAAGCTTTCTTT. This chain links TRBV5-1 with TRBJ1-1; TRBD1 matches 8 bases. V gave up 0 bases and J gave up 3 bases; unmatched junction bases: 10. Germline V gives CDR1 SGHRS, CDR2 YFSETQ. The CDR3 loop spans 17 amino acids. Filled out from reference TRBV5-1 and TRBJ1-1, the complete variable domain reads KAGVTQTPRYLIKTRGQQVTLSCSPISGHRSVSWYQQTPGQGLQFLFEYFSETQRNKGNFPGRFSGRQFSNSRSEMNVSTLELGDSALYLCASSLAKTGGGHTEAFFGQGTRLTVV.

The rearrangement uses TRBV7-9 and TRBJ1-2; D unclear. The ends were cut back, 4 bases at V and 4 bases at J, with 13 bases in the middle. The CDR3 is 14 residues long. The germline gives CDR1 SEHNR, CDR2 FQNEAQ (reference sequence). Written as DNA, the CDR3 is TGTGCCAGCAGCTCCGAATCGGGGTTCTATGGCTACACCTTC. Encoded protein: CASSSESGFYGYTF.

In its sample, this clone was seen once. The rearrangement uses TRBV5-8 and TRBJ1-2; D unclear. V lost 4 bases and J 4 bases, leaving 17 bases between the germline ends. Per the germline V gene, CDR1 is SGHTS and CDR2 is YDEGEE. The CDR3 length is 15 residues. CDR3 sequence (DNA): TGTGCCAGCAGCACCGAGGGCAGATGGACCTATGGCTACACCTTC. Protein sequence: CASSTEGRWTYGYTF. The entire variable domain, with the rest obtained from reference TRBV5-8 and TRBJ1-2, is as follows: EAGVTQSPTHLIKTRGQQATLRCSPISGHTSVYWYQQALGLGLQFLLWYDEGEERNRGNFPPRFSGRQFPNYSSELNVNALELEDSALYLCASSTEGRWTYGYTFGSGTRLTVV.

The CDR3 loop reads CASSPRTAKDLNTIYF. The DNA of the CDR3 is TGTGCCAGCAGCCCCCGGACAGCAAAGGATTTAAACACCATATATTTT. The chain couples TRBV4-2 to TRBJ1-3, with D possibly matching TRBD1 (6 bases). The CDR3 runs to 16 residues. V lost 4 bases to trimming and J lost 6 bases, with 19 bases between them. Germline loops: CDR1 LGHNA, CDR2 YNFKEQ.

The CDR3 DNA follows: TGTGCCAGCAGCTTAGGCAGGGATACGCAGTATTTT. This codes for CASSLGRDTQYF. The V call is TRBV11-3, the J call TRBJ2-3; D is unclear. CDR1 and CDR2 from the germline V gene are SGHNT and YENEEA. Trimming shortened V by 1 base and J by 6 bases, and 5 bases separated the two germline ends. There are 12 residues in the CDR3.

In this sample, this clone turned up once. V usage is TRBV6-5 and J usage is TRBJ2-7; 14 nucleotides line up with TRBD2. Germline CDR1 is MNHEY and CDR2 is SVGAGI. Losses at the gene ends were 6 bases for V and 11 bases for J; bases not matched to a gene: 6. The CDR3 loop spans 13 amino acids. The CDR3 DNA reads TGTGCCAGCAGGCGGACTAGCGGGGGGAATAAGTACTTC. Protein sequence: CASRRTSGGNKYF.

The chain combines TRBV11-1 with TRBJ1-1; D is uncertain. V lost 1 base and J 0 bases, leaving 6 bases between the germline ends. This CDR3 spans 14 amino acids. The germline V gene encodes CDR1 SGHAT and CDR2 FQDESV (reference sequence). CDR3 DNA sequence: TGTGCCAGCAGCTTAGGGCATATGAACACTGAAGCTTTCTTT. Translated: CASSLGHMNTEAFF.

There are a few counts of this clone. The chain links TRBV4-2 to TRBJ1-1; D is uncertain. Looked up from germline, CDR1 is LGHNA and CDR2 is YNFKEQ. V lost 0 bases and J 1 base, leaving 9 bases between the germline ends. The CDR3 consists of 15 residues. The CDR3 nucleotides are TGTGCCAGCAGCCAAGATATGTCCCCGAACACTGAAGCTTTCTTT. It is translated as CASSQDMSPNTEAFF.

V is TRBV7-9 and J is TRBJ2-3; D perhaps matches TRBD2 (6 bases). The germline CDR1 and CDR2 sequences are SEHNR and FQNEAQ (reference sequence). The CDR3 is 12 amino acids. V was trimmed by 8 bases and J by 1 base, leaving 7 bases between them. CDR3 amino acids: CASRGGTDTQYF. The DNA for the CDR3 is TGTGCCAGCCGCGGGGGCACAGATACGCAGTATTTT.

The rearrangement links TRBV5-1 to TRBJ1-3; D is undetermined. The length of the CDR3 is 15 residues. The germline V and J ends were trimmed by 0 bases and 0 bases, with 7 bases remaining between them. The germline CDR1 and CDR2 sequences are SGHRS and YFSETQ. CDR3 coding DNA: TGCGCCAGCAGCTTGGTGGGCATCTCTGGAAACACCATATATTTT. Translation: CASSLVGISGNTIYF.

V gene TRBV10-3 combines with J gene TRBJ2-7; D ambiguous. CDR1 and CDR2 from the germline V gene are ENHRY and SYGVKD. This CDR3 comprises 14 residues. V gave up 0 bases and J gave up 2 bases, with 8 bases separating them. In nucleotides, the CDR3 is TGTGCCATCAGTGAGTCGAAAGAGGCCTACGAGCAGTACTTC. Protein product: CAISESKEAYEQYF.

The chain couples TRBV5-6 to TRBJ2-1; D unclear. The CDR3 covers 13 residues. In germline, CDR1 is SGHDT, CDR2 YYEEEE. V shed 4 bases and J shed 6 bases, with 11 bases lying between them. The CDR3 loop reads CASSAGSPNEQFF. CDR3 DNA sequence: TGTGCCAGCAGCGCTGGTAGTCCCAATGAGCAGTTCTTC.

The gene calls are TRBV5-4 and TRBJ2-3, with 7 bases aligning to TRBD1. CDR1 SGHNT and CDR2 YYREEE come from the germline V gene (reference sequence). Germline trimming cut 4 bases from V and 6 bases from J; bases unmatched to any gene: 5. CDR3 length: 13 amino acids. The CDR3 bases are TGTGCCAGCAGCCCGGGACAGTCGGATACGCAGTATTTT. This codes for CASSPGQSDTQYF.

This CDR3 is CASSYSRWGQGYGYTF. CDR3 nucleotides: TGTGCCAGCAGTTACTCGAGATGGGGGCAGGGCTATGGCTACACCTTC. V usage is TRBV6-5 and J usage is TRBJ1-2, with a weak D call TRBD1 (6 bases). CDR3 length equals 16 residues. The germline V gene encodes CDR1 MNHEY and CDR2 SVGAGI. Trimming shortened V by 0 bases and J by 4 bases, and 15 bases separated the two germline ends.

The chain has TRBV5-1 and TRBJ2-1; TRBD2 aligns across 8 bases. Germline V CDR1 and CDR2: SGHRS, YFSETQ. The CDR3 length is 15 residues. Trimming at V came to 1 base and at J to 6 bases, leaving 6 bases not matched to a gene. CDR3 sequence: CASSLLAGGFNEQFF. Written as DNA, the CDR3 is TGCGCCAGCAGCTTGCTAGCGGGTGGGTTCAATGAGCAGTTCTTC.

The chain joins TRBV2 to TRBJ1-5, with D tentatively TRBD1 (5 bases). The CDR3 sequence is 13 residues long. V lost 8 bases, J lost 3 bases, and 11 bases lay in between. Germline V gives CDR1 SNHLY, CDR2 FYNNEI. The CDR3 DNA sequence: TGTGCCAGCTTAAGACAGTACAATCAGCCCCAGCATTTT. It specifies CASLRQYNQPQHF. Filled out from reference TRBV2 and TRBJ1-5, the complete variable domain reads EPEVTQTPSHQVTQMGQEVILRCVPISNHLYFYWYRQILGQKVEFLVSFYNNEISEKSEIFDDQFSVERPDGSNFTLKIRSTKLEDSAMYFCASLRQYNQPQHFGDGTRLSIL.